The source of this T cell receptor (beta chain) is a study of OX40 agonist ivuxolimab in advanced cancers. Overall study context: The study treated patients with ivuxolimab, an agonistic anti-OX40 (CD134) antibody. Whole-study findings and limits: The study did not work out the antigen specificity of the expanded peripheral T cells. The mean number of expanded clones was higher in CD8+ T cells than in CD4+. Normalized T-cell clonal expansion was also low in a subset of nonresponders.

V was clipped by 4 bases and J by 4 bases; unmatched bases: 13. The germline CDR1 and CDR2 sequences are SGHRS and YFSETQ. CDR3 length: 16 amino acids. The table came from immunoSEQ multiplex PCR; TCRdb's copy has only in-frame clones and leaves some out. The table has around 72,000 clones, roughly nine tenths seen once. This clone was recorded only once. Its target is not known. Specimen: CD4+ or CD8+ T cells sorted from blood, collected in a trial of the OX40 agonist ivuxolimab. This receptor was taken from an adult with an advanced solid tumor such as melanoma, head and neck, liver or kidney cancer. The chain recombines TRBV5-1 with TRBJ1-2; TRBD1 matches at 7 bases. The CDR3 sequence: CASSASWDSWTYGYTF. CDR3 coding DNA: TGCGCCAGCAGCGCCAGTTGGGACAGTTGGACCTATGGCTACACCTTC. Full variable domain (missing parts from reference TRBV5-1 and TRBJ1-2): KAGVTQTPRYLIKTRGQQVTLSCSPISGHRSVSWYQQTPGQGLQFLFEYFSETQRNKGNFPGRFSGRQFSNSRSEMNVSTLELGDSALYLCASSASWDSWTYGYTFGSGTRLTVV.